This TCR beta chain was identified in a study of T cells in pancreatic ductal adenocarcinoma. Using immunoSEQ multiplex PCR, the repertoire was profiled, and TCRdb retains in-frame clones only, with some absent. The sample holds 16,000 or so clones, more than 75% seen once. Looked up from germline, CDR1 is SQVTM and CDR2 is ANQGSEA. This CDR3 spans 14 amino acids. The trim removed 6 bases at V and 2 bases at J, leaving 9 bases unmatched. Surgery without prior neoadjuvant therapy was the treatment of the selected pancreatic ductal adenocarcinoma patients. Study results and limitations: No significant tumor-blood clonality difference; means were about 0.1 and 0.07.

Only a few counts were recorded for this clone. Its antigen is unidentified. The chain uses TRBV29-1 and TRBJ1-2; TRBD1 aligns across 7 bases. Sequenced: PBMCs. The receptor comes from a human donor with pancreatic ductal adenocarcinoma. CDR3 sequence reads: CSVQRDRQNYGYTF. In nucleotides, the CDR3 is TGCAGCGTCCAACGGGACAGACAGAACTATGGCTACACCTTC.